This entry concerns a single T cell receptor (beta chain). This clonotype has ten or more counts. The antigen it recognizes is unknown. There are no base qualities to consult, and no much larger clone falls within one base. For sequencing, an Illumina HiSeq 2500 was employed. Quantitative 5'-RACE with molecular barcodes was used to prepare TCR beta libraries. Under the source paper's analysis protocol: A new computational method based on a probabilistic model of VDJ rearrangement was used to identify disease-linked TCR variants. TCRdb trimmed public reads at Q25 via fastp, called clones via MiXCR and kept in-frame beta chains. Rows matching on CDR3 protein sequence are summarized as one entry with the most common DNA and genes. The V and J calls shown here were made by TCRdb, not taken from the authors' results. The sample yields roughly 130,000 distinct CDR3 sequences; about an eighth were counted once. 3% of the sample rests with the top ten.

The CDR3 holds 15 amino acids from the cysteine to the phenylalanine. The entry retains the CDR3 DNA only, 45 bases that are in frame from base 1. V has 5 bases trimmed and J has 7 bases trimmed; junction bases matching no gene number 8. The germline V gene (reference sequence) supplies CDR1 SEHNR and CDR2 FQNEAQ. These data are taken from a study of CD8 T cells in ankylosing spondylitis (dated by TCRdb to 2016 to 2017). Notes on the research overall: The study set out to find disease-linked TCR variants by profiling T cell receptor beta repertoires in ankylosing spondylitis patients and healthy donors. The whole study cohort included over 85 healthy donors and around 25 ankylosing spondylitis patients. Samples of peripheral blood were taken, and for ankylosing spondylitis patients, synovial fluid was collected as well. The investigation overall reported the following: The disease-linked clones showed a CD8+ phenotype and occurred at relatively low frequencies in peripheral blood. A TCR beta motif made up of seven or eight highly homologous amino acid variants appeared to be characteristic of blood from ankylosing spondylitis patients. Some motif variants had previously been reported in the synovial fluid and blood of reactive arthritis patients, which suggests shared mechanisms of disease initiation. The disease-linked clones were reported to be significantly enriched in matched synovial fluid samples from ankylosing spondylitis patients.

This receptor chain uses TRBV7-9 and TRBJ1-4; 9 nucleotides in the junction match TRBD1. This clonotype was obtained from a female donor with ankylosing spondylitis or in good health (not recorded which). Sample: blood, either unsorted or a sorted T cell fraction (not recorded which). The CDR3 protein is CASSPRTGAGEKLFF. The DNA sequence is given as TGTGCCAGCAGCCCAAGGACAGGGGCTGGTGAAAAACTGTTTTTT.